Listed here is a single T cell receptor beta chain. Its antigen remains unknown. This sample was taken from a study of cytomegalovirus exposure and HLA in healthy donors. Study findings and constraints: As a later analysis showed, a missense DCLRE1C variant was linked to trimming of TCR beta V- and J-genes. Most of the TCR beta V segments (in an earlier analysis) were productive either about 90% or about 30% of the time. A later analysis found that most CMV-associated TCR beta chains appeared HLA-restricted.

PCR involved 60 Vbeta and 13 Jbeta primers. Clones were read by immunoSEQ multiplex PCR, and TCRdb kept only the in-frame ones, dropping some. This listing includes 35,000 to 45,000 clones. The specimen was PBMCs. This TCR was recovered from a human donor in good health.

CDR3 in amino acids: CASSSPSGGAKNIQYF. In DNA, the CDR3 is TGTGCCAGCAGTTCCCCCAGCGGGGGGGCCAAAAACATTCAGTACTTC. This sequence joins TRBV28 and TRBJ2-4, with TRBD2 matching 9 bases. The V segment lost 4 bases and the J segment 1 base; nucleotides outside the gene matches: 5. CDR3 length equals 16 residues. Germline loops: CDR1 MDHEN, CDR2 SYDVKM.